This T cell receptor (beta chain) was retrieved from a study of response to subunit inactivated influenza vaccine. TCRdb independently ran MiXCR on the RT-PCR reads; one entry per CDR3 protein. Seen here are 500,000 or so distinct CDR3 sequences, 16% observed once, and the top ten hold roughly 3.1%. Study findings and constraints: Authors suggested seasonal influenza vaccinations each recruit few new T cells.

From germline, CDR1 is SGHDN and CDR2 FVKESK. This CDR3 is 14 amino acids long. With V trimmed by 5 bases and J by 6 bases, 5 bases remained unmatched. This clonotype was counted only a few times. Its specificity is not known. The material sequenced was CD4+ T cells sorted from PBMCs, taken about 23 months after vaccination. This TCR came from a man aged 50-75 years who received an inactivated influenza vaccine. The chain employs TRBV14 and TRBJ2-1, with 9 bases that match TRBD2. The CDR3: CASSATSGGNEQFF. The CDR3 DNA follows: TGTGCCAGCAGCGCGACTAGCGGAGGCAATGAGCAGTTCTTC.